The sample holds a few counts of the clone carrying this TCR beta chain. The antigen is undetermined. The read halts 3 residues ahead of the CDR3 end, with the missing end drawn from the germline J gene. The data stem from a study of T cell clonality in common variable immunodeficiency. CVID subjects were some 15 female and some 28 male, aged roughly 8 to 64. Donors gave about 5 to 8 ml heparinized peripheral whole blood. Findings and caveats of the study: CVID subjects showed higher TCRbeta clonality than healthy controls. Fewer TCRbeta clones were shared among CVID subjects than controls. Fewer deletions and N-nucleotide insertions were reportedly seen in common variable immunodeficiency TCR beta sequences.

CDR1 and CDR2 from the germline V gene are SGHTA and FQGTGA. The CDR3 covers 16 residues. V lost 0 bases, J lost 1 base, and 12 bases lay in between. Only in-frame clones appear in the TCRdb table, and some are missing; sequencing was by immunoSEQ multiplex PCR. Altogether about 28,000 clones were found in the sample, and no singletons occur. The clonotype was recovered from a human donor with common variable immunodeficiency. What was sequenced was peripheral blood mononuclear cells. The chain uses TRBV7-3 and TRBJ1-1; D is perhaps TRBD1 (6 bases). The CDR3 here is CASSLTYRVRNTEAFF. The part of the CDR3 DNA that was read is TGTGCCAGCAGCTTAACGTACAGGGTTCGGAACACTGAA.